This T cell receptor beta chain stems from a study of regulatory T cells in long-lasting Graves disease. Study at large: Persistent cases took antithyroid drugs over 5 years and stayed TSH receptor antibody positive. Broader study findings: The study found TRBV28, TRBJ1-2 and TRBJ2-5 favored in persistent disease.

TCR beta libraries were built with iRepertoire HTBI primers and Arm-PCR of CDR3 regions. TCRdb re-called the multiplex PCR reads with MiXCR, one entry per CDR3 protein. In the table there are under 350,000 distinct CDR3 sequences, around 23% of which are singletons. This clonotype has more than one count but fewer than ten. Its antigen is undetermined. Time point defined: persistent/refractory GD, antithyroid drugs over 5 years with positive TRAb. With RNA extracted from PBMCs as input, the TCR library was made. Graves' disease diagnoses followed American Thyroid Association guidelines. Staff took roughly 8.8 milliliters of peripheral blood and put it into EDTA tubes. CDR3 length equals 16 residues. Germline V gives CDR1 SGHVS, CDR2 FQNEAQ. The junction had 7 bases not matched to a gene; V was cut back by 5 bases and J by 2 bases.

This rearrangement joins TRBV7-8 to TRBJ2-7; 12 bases fit TRBD2. The sequence was obtained from a female donor with Graves disease. Sequencing used peripheral blood mononuclear cells (PBMCs), obtained when the disease was refractory, from a patient treated with antithyroid drugs. The CDR3 reads CASSKERTSGTYEQYF. For the CDR3, the DNA is TGTGCCAGCAGCAAAGAAAGGACTAGCGGGACCTACGAGCAGTACTTC.